The source of this T cell receptor beta chain is a study of blood T cell repertoires in COVID-19. In the study overall: The samples span acute and convalescent COVID-19 from the United States, Italy and Spain. In each case, the material was cDNA or gDNA derived from T cells, B-cell-depleted T cells, or PBMCs.

In the original workflow: Amplifying reference gene primers gave estimates of nucleated cell counts. Profiled with immunoSEQ multiplex PCR; TCRdb holds only in-frame clones, not every one. D and trimming come from the DNA, and the V and J calls and clone size come from that table. The table shows 49,000 or so clones, with 88% occurring only once. Trimming pared 3 bases from V and 6 bases from J, leaving 13 bases between. This CDR3 has 15 amino acids. Germline assignment: CDR1 KGHDR and CDR2 SFDVKD. This clone showed up just a few times. This rearrangement joins TRBV24-1 to TRBJ2-2; maybe TRBD1 (5 bases). This clonotype originated in a man aged 45 to 65 with acute or convalescent COVID-19. The sequencing input was peripheral blood. The CDR3 nucleotides are TGTGCCACCAGTGATCCCTCGTCAGGGTCCGGGGAGCTGTTTTTT. Its translation: CATSDPSSGSGELFF.